The rows below give T cell receptor beta chains drawn from one sample of a study of T cell responses to AZD1222 COVID-19 vaccine. Profiling relied on immunoSEQ multiplex PCR, and the TCRdb table lists in-frame clones only, not all of them. The sample carries about 81,000 clones, approximately 90% recorded once. The sequences come from peripheral blood, collected 28 days after the second AZD1222 dose. Receptors were obtained from an adult who received the AZD1222 COVID-19 vaccine. The CDR3 runs from the conserved cysteine through the conserved F or W. Fields, in order: CDR3 length, clone size, D gene, V gene, J gene, CDR3 protein, CDR3 DNA. The D gene is left open where the match is weak. Clone size is given for some rows only: seen once, a few or many times, or a class if the clone is expanded.

length: 13
size: -
D: -
V: TRBV27
J: TRBJ1-5
CDR3: CASSLRSKQPQHF
DNA: TGTGCCAGCAGTTTACGATCCAAGCAGCCCCAGCATTTT

length: 15
size: -
D: TRBD1
V: TRBV7-2
J: TRBJ2-1
CDR3: CASSYTGGAYNEQFF
DNA: TGTGCCAGCAGCTACACAGGGGGCGCGTACAATGAGCAGTTCTTC

length: 15
size: -
D: TRBD2
V: TRBV5-1
J: TRBJ2-3
CDR3: CASSPGAGGLDTQYF
DNA: TGCGCCAGCAGCCCGGGAGCGGGAGGCCTAGATACGCAGTATTTT

length: 15
size: -
D: -
V: TRBV19
J: TRBJ1-1
CDR3: CASSIVTGMNTEAFF
DNA: TGTGCCAGTAGTATAGTAACAGGCATGAACACTGAAGCTTTCTTT

length: 11
size: few
D: TRBD1
V: TRBV20-1
J: TRBJ2-1
CDR3: CSAQDRVEQFF
DNA: TGCAGTGCCCAGGACAGGGTTGAGCAGTTCTTC

length: 13
size: -
D: -
V: TRBV6-5
J: TRBJ2-6
CDR3: CASMADGANVLTF
DNA: TGTGCCAGCATGGCAGATGGGGCCAACGTCCTGACTTTC

length: 11
size: -
D: -
V: TRBV7-9
J: TRBJ2-3
CDR3: CASSYPDTQYF
DNA: TGTGCCAGCAGCTACCCAGATACGCAGTATTTT

length: 15
size: -
D: -
V: TRBV15
J: TRBJ1-1
CDR3: CATSRDPGGNAEAFF
DNA: TGTGCCACCAGCAGAGATCCAGGAGGGAACGCTGAAGCTTTCTTT

length: 13
size: -
D: -
V: TRBV7-3
J: TRBJ1-2
CDR3: CASSPGGAEGYTF
DNA: TGTGCCAGCAGTCCCGGGGGGGCGGAGGGCTACACCTTC

length: 17
size: once
D: TRBD1
V: TRBV9
J: TRBJ2-6
CDR3: CASSPTPGGPGANVLTF
DNA: TGTGCCAGCAGCCCAACACCAGGGGGCCCCGGGGCCAACGTCCTGACTTTC

length: 14
size: -
D: -
V: TRBV7-3
J: TRBJ1-5
CDR3: CASSLSGGNQPQHF
DNA: TGTGCCAGCAGCTTATCTGGTGGCAATCAGCCCCAGCATTTT